Here is one T cell receptor (beta chain) with its context. This entry is derived from a study of shared clonotypes between healthy human individuals. Background on the study: Three plates were used per donor for CD4 naive, three for CD4 memory, two for CD8 naive and one for CD8 memory.

Germline CDR1 and CDR2: SNHLY and FYNNEI. The CDR3 contains 13 residues. Trimming shortened V by 2 bases and J by 4 bases, and 8 bases separated the two germline ends. Selected positively for CCR7 and CD45RO-negative, naive CD8 cells excluded terminally differentiated effector memory CD45RA+ cells. All of the donors resided in Nashville, Tennessee, and each was a Caucasian adult. Per the original methods: Filtering was not the same, since immunoSEQ gave junction-only sequences without quality scores. Some clones are missing from TCRdb's copy, which holds only in-frame ones; the method was immunoSEQ multiplex PCR. The D gene and trimming were derived from the DNA, and the V and J assignments and clone size from that table. The sample includes under 2,000,000 clones, about 95% of them seen just once.

The rearrangement uses TRBV2 and TRBJ1-2; D remains ambiguous. The TCR was taken from a man aged 18 to 30 in good health. The sample was naive CD8+ T cells sorted from blood. DNA for the CDR3: TGTGCCAGCAGTGAATTAGTAGCCTATGGCTACACCTTC. Encoded protein: CASSELVAYGYTF.